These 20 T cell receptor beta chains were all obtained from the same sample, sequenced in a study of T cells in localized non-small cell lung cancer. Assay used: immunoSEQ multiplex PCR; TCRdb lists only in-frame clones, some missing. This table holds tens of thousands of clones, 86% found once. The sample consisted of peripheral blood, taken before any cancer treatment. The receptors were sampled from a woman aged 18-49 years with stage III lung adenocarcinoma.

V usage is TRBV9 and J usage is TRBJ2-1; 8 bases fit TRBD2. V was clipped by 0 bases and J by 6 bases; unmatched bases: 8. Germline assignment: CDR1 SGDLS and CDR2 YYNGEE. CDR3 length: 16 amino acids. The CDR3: CASSVEGGGRLNEQFF. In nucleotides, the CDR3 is TGTGCCAGCAGCGTAGAGGGCGGGGGGCGTCTCAATGAGCAGTTCTTC.

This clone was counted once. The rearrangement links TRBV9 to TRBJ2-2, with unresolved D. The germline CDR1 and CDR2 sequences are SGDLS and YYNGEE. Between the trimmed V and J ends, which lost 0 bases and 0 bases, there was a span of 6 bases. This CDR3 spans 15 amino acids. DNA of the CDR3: TGTGCCAGCAGCGTAGATCGGGCGAACACCGGGGAGCTGTTTTTT. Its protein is CASSVDRANTGELFF.

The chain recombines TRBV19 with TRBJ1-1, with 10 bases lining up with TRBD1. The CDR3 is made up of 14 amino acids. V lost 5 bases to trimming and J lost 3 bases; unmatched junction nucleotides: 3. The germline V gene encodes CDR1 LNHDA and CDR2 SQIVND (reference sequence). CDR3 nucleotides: TGTGCCAGTAGTCTTGACAGGGGGCACACTGAAGCTTTCTTT. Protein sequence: CASSLDRGHTEAFF.

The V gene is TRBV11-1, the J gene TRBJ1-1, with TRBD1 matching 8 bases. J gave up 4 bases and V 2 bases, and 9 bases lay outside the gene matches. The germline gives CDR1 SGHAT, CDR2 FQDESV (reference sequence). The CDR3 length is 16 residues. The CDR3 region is CASSLQQGALGTEAFF. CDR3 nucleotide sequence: TGTGCCAGCAGCTTACAGCAGGGGGCGCTGGGCACTGAAGCTTTCTTT. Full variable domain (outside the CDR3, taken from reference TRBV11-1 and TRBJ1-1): EAEVAQSPRYKITEKSQAVAFWCDPISGHATLYWYRQILGQGPELLVQFQDESVVDDSQLPKDRFSAERLKGVDSTLKIQPAELGDSAMYLCASSLQQGALGTEAFFGQGTRLTVV.

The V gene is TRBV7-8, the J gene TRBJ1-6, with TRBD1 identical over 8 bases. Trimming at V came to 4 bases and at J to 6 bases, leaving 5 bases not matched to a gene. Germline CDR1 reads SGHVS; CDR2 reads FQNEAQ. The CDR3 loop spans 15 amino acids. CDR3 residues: CASSSRDRTNSPLHF. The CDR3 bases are TGTGCCAGCAGCTCCCGGGACAGGACTAATTCACCCCTCCACTTT.

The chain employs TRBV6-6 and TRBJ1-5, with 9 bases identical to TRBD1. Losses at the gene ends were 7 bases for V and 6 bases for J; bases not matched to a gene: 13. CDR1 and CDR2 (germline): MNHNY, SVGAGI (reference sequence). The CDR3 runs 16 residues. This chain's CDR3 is CASKVGDRAVGQPQHF. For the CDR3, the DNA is TGTGCCAGCAAGGTGGGGGACAGGGCCGTCGGTCAGCCCCAGCATTTT.

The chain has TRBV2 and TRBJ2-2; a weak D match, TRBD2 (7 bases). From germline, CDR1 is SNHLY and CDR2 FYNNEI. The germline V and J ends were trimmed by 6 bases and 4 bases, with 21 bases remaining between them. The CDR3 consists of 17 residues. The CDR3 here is CASRLEGGARSTGELFF. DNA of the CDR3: TGTGCCAGCAGGCTCGAGGGGGGGGCGCGCAGCACCGGGGAGCTGTTTTTT.

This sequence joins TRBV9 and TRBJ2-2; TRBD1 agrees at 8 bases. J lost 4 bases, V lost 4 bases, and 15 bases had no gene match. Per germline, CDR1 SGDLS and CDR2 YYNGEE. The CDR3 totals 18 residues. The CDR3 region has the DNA TGTGCCAGCAGCCTCGGACAGGGCCAACTCAGGGGCACCGGGGAGCTGTTTTTT. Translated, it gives CASSLGQGQLRGTGELFF. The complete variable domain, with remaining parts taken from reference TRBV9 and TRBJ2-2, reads DSGVTQTPKHLITATGQRVTLRCSPRSGDLSVYWYQQSLDQGLQFLIQYYNGEERAKGNILERFSAQQFPDLHSELNLSSLELGDSALYFCASSLGQGQLRGTGELFFGEGSRLTVL.

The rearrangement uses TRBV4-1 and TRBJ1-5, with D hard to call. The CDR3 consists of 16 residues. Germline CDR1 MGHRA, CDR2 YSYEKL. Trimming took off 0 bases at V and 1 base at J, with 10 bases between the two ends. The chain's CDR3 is CASSQEATRSNQPQHF. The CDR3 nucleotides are TGCGCCAGCAGCCAAGAAGCCACCCGAAGCAATCAGCCCCAGCATTTT.

CDR3 protein: CASSSMGQNNQPQHF. CDR3 DNA sequence: TGTGCCAGCAGCTCAATGGGACAGAACAATCAGCCCCAGCATTTT. V is TRBV11-2 and J is TRBJ1-5, with 7 bases lining up with TRBD1. Germline V lookup: CDR1 SGHAT, CDR2 FQNNGV. This CDR3 is 15 amino acids long. Trimming at V came to 4 bases and at J to 3 bases, leaving 6 bases not matched to a gene.

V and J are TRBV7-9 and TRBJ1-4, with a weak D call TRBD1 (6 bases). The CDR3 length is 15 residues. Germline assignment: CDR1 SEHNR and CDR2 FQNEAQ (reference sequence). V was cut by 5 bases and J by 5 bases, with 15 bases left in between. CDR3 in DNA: TGTGCCAGCAGCGGATACAGGGAATCGAATGAAAAACTGTTTTTT. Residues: CASSGYRESNEKLFF.

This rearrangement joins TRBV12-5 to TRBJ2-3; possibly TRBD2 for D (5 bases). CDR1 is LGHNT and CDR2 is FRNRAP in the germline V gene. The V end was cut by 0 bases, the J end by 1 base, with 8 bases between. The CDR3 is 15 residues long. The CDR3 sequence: CASGLVRGGTDTQYF. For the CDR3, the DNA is TGTGCTAGTGGTTTGGTACGGGGAGGCACAGATACGCAGTATTTT.

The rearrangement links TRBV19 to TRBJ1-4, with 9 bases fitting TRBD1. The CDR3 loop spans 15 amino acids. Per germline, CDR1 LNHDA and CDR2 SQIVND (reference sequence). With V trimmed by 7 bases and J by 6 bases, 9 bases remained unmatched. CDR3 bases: TGTGCCAGTACTCCAACAGGGGGCTTTGATGAAAAACTGTTTTTT. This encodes CASTPTGGFDEKLFF.

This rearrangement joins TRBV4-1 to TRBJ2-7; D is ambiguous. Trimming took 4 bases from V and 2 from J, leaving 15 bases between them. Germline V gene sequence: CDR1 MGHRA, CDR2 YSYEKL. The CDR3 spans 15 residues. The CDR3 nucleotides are TGCGCCAGCAGCCCCCGTGGCGGCGCACCCTACGAGCAGTACTTC. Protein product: CASSPRGGAPYEQYF.

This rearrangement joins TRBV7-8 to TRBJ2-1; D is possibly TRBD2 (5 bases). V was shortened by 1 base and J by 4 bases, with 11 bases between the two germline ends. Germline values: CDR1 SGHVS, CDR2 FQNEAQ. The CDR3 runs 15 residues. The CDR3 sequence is CASSLGRGAYNEQFF. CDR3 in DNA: TGTGCCAGCAGCTTAGGCCGGGGAGCTTACAATGAGCAGTTCTTC.

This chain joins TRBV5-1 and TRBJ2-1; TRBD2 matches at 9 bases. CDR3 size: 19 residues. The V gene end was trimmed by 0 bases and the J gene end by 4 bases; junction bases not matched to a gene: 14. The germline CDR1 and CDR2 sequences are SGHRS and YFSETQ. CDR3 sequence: CASSLASLKTSGLYNEQFF. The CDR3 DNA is TGCGCCAGCAGCTTGGCGTCCCTTAAGACTAGCGGTTTATACAATGAGCAGTTCTTC.

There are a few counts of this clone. CDR3 nucleotide sequence: TGTGCCAGCAGCGGACAGGGTTGGGAAGAGACCCAGTACTTC. Amino acid sequence: CASSGQGWEETQYF. The genes are TRBV5-4 and TRBJ2-5, with 8 bases that match TRBD1. Germline loops: CDR1 SGHNT, CDR2 YYREEE (reference sequence). CDR3 length: 14 residues. With V trimmed by 4 bases and J by 3 bases, 5 bases remained unmatched.

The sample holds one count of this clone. Here the CDR3 reads CASSPLGGDAGELFF. In DNA form, the CDR3 reads TGTGCCAGCAGTCCCTTGGGGGGGGACGCCGGGGAGCTGTTTTTT. The rearrangement uses TRBV2 and TRBJ2-2, with TRBD2 identical over 7 bases. This CDR3 region has 15 residues. Germline V lookup: CDR1 SNHLY, CDR2 FYNNEI. The V and J ends lost 5 bases and 6 bases, in that order; junction bases with no gene match: 9.

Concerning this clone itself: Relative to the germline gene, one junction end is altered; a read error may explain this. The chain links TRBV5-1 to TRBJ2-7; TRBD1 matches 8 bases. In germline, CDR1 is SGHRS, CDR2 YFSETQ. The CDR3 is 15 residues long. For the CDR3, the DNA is TGCGCCAGCAGCTTGGTTTCAGGGGGCTCCTACGGGCAGTACTTC. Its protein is CASSLVSGGSYGQYF.

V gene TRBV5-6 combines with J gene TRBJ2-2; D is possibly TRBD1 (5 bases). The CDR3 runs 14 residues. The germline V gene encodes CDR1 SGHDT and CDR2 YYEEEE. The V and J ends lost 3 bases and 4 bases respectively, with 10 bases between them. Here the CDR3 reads CASSSGWVTGELFF. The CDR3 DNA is TGTGCCAGCAGCTCAGGGTGGGTCACCGGGGAGCTGTTTTTT.